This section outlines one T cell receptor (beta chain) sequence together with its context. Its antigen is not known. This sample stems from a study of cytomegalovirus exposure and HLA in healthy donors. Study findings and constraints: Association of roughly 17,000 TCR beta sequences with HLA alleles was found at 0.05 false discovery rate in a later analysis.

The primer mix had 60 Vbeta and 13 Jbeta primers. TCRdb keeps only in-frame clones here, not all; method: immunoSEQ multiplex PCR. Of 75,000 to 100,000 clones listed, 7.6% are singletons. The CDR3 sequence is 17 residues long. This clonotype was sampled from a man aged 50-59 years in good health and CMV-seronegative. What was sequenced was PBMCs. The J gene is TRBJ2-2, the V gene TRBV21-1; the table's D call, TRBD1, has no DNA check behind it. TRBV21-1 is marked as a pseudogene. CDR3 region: CASSAGPGAPRTGELFF. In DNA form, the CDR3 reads TGTGCCAGCAGCGCGGGCCCAGGGGCCCCGCGAACCGGGGAGCTGTTTTTT.